What follows is one T cell receptor beta chain and its context. Assay used: immunoSEQ multiplex PCR; TCRdb lists only in-frame clones, some missing. The sample records about 68,000 clones, 75% to 95% being singletons. The sample belongs to a study of T cell changes during pregnancy in multiple sclerosis. This CDR3 region has 16 residues. Germline CDR1 is MNHNS and CDR2 is SASEGT. V lost 4 bases, J lost 1 base, and 16 bases lay in between. The TCR sequence derives from a female donor with multiple sclerosis, enrolled in a pregnancy study. The J gene is TRBJ1-1, the V gene TRBV6-1, with TRBD1 as a possible D gene (6 bases). The specimen comprised peripheral blood, sampled in the second trimester of pregnancy. The CDR3 DNA is TGTGCCAGCAGTGGGACAGTTCTCGGACGGAACACTGAAGCTTTCTTT. Translated, it gives CASSGTVLGRNTEAFF.